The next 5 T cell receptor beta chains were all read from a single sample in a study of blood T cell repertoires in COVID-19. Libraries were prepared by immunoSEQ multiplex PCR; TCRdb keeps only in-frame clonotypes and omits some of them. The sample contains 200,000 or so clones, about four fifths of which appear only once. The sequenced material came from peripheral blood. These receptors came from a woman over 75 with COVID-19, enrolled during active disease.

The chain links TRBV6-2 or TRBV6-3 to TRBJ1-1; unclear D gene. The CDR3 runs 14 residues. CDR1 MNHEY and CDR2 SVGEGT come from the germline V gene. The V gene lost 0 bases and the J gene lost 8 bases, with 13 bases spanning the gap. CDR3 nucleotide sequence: TGTGCCAGCAGTTACTCGCCGCCAGCGGGGGAAGCTTTCTTT. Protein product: CASSYSPPAGEAFF.

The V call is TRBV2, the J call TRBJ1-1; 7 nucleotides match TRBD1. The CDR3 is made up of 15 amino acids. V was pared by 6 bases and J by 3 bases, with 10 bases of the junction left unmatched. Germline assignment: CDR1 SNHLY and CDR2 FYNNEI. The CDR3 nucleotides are TGTGCCAGCAGGGCCATGACAGGGATGGACACTGAAGCTTTCTTT. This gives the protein CASRAMTGMDTEAFF. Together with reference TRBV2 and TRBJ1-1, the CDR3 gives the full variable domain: EPEVTQTPSHQVTQMGQEVILRCVPISNHLYFYWYRQILGQKVEFLVSFYNNEISEKSEIFDDQFSVERPDGSNFTLKIRSTKLEDSAMYFCASRAMTGMDTEAFFGQGTRLTVV.

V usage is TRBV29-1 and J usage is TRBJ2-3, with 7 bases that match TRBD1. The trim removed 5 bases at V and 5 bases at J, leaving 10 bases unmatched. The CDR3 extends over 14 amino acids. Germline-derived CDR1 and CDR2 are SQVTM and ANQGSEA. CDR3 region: CSVRQGWVEDTQYF. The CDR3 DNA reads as TGCAGCGTTAGACAGGGATGGGTTGAAGATACGCAGTATTTT.

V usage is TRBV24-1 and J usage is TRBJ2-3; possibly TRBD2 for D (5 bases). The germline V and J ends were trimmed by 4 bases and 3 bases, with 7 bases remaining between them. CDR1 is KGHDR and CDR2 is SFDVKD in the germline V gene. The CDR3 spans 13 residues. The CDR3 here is CATSDPGTDTQYF. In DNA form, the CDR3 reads TGTGCCACCAGTGACCCGGGGACAGATACGCAGTATTTT.

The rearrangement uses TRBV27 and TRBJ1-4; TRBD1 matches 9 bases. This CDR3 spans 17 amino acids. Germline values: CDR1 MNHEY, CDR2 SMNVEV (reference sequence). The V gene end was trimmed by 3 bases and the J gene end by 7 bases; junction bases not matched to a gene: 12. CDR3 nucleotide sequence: TGTGCCAGCAGTTTCCGGACAGGGGAAGGGAGCATTGAAAAACTGTTTTTT. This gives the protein CASSFRTGEGSIEKLFF.